These T cell receptor beta chains were read from a single sample in a study of blood T cell repertoires in COVID-19. TCRdb's table, derived via immunoSEQ multiplex PCR, lists solely in-frame clones and lacks some. The sample has approximately 170,000 clones, 70% to 90% seen once; the top ten hold 5.5% to 8.5%. The specimen was peripheral blood. The source of these receptors is a woman aged 80 or older in a cohort sampled during active or convalescent COVID-19. Both conserved end residues are part of each CDR3. The order of the fields is CDR3 DNA, CDR3 protein, D gene, V gene, J gene, clone size. D genes are given only for firm matches. Clone size appears in some rows only: once, few, many, or a class for an expanded clone.

cdr3_nt: TGTGCCAGCAGCTTAATGGGACACCCGAACACTGAAGCTTTCTTT; cdr3_aa: CASSLMGHPNTEAFF; d_call: .; v_call: TRBV7-2; j_call: TRBJ1-1; clone_size: .
cdr3_nt: TGCAGTGCTACAACCAGGGTGGGCTACACCTTC; cdr3_aa: CSATTRVGYTF; d_call: .; v_call: TRBV20-1; j_call: TRBJ1-2; clone_size: once
cdr3_nt: TGCGCCAGCAGTGAGTCGGCGGCAGGGCAAGAGACCCAGTACTTC; cdr3_aa: CASSESAAGQETQYF; d_call: .; v_call: TRBV10-1; j_call: TRBJ2-5; clone_size: .
cdr3_nt: TGCGCCAGCAGCTCAGTGACAGGAGGAGCGCCCCTCCACTTT; cdr3_aa: CASSSVTGGAPLHF; d_call: .; v_call: TRBV5-1; j_call: TRBJ1-6; clone_size: .
cdr3_nt: TGTGCCAGCAGCTCGGACAGGGCTGGACAGCCCCAGCATTTT; cdr3_aa: CASSSDRAGQPQHF; d_call: TRBD1; v_call: TRBV11-2; j_call: TRBJ1-5; clone_size: .
cdr3_nt: TGTGCCAGCAGCTTGGGGCTAGCGGGGCGCACAGATACGCAGTATTTT; cdr3_aa: CASSLGLAGRTDTQYF; d_call: TRBD2; v_call: TRBV5-6; j_call: TRBJ2-3; clone_size: .
cdr3_nt: TGTGCCAGCAGTGAAGACAGGGAAAACATTCAGTACTTC; cdr3_aa: CASSEDRENIQYF; d_call: .; v_call: TRBV6-1; j_call: TRBJ2-4; clone_size: .
cdr3_nt: TGTGCCAGCTCACCAGCGGGGGGGGAGACCCAGTACTTC; cdr3_aa: CASSPAGGETQYF; d_call: TRBD2; v_call: TRBV18; j_call: TRBJ2-5; clone_size: .
cdr3_nt: TGCAGCGTTGATCCCAGCGACACTGAAGCTTTCTTT; cdr3_aa: CSVDPSDTEAFF; d_call: .; v_call: TRBV29-1; j_call: TRBJ1-1; clone_size: .
cdr3_nt: TGTGCCAGCAGACTATCTGGCGTTTCGACAGATACGCAGTATTTT; cdr3_aa: CASRLSGVSTDTQYF; d_call: .; v_call: TRBV27; j_call: TRBJ2-3; clone_size: .
cdr3_nt: TGTGCCAGCAGCCAGACTAGAACGGGGCAGTATTTT; cdr3_aa: CASSQTRTGQYF; d_call: .; v_call: TRBV3-1/TRBV3-2; j_call: TRBJ2-3; clone_size: .
cdr3_nt: TGTGCCAGCAGCGTAACCGCGGAACTCACAGATACGCAGTATTTT; cdr3_aa: CASSVTAELTDTQYF; d_call: .; v_call: TRBV9; j_call: TRBJ2-3; clone_size: .
cdr3_nt: TGTGCCAGCAGCGACTACAGGGACCGAAATCAGCCCCAGCATTTT; cdr3_aa: CASSDYRDRNQPQHF; d_call: .; v_call: TRBV7-9; j_call: TRBJ1-5; clone_size: once
cdr3_nt: TGTGCCAGCAGCCAATCAGGGAGGATCTATGGCTACACCTTC; cdr3_aa: CASSQSGRIYGYTF; d_call: .; v_call: TRBV3-1/TRBV3-2; j_call: TRBJ1-2; clone_size: .
cdr3_nt: TGTGCCAGCAGTTACTCGACCCGGCTAGCGGGGGGGAGGGGTGAGCAGTTCTTC; cdr3_aa: CASSYSTRLAGGRGEQFF; d_call: TRBD2; v_call: TRBV6-2/TRBV6-3; j_call: TRBJ2-1; clone_size: .
cdr3_nt: TGTGCCAGCACACCCCCAGGGGGCGAAAACATTCAGTACTTC; cdr3_aa: CASTPPGGENIQYF; d_call: TRBD1; v_call: TRBV6-5; j_call: TRBJ2-4; clone_size: .
cdr3_nt: TGTGCCAGCAGTGAATCGAGTAGCGGGAGTTACAATGAGCAGTTCTTC; cdr3_aa: CASSESSSGSYNEQFF; d_call: TRBD2; v_call: TRBV6-1; j_call: TRBJ2-1; clone_size: .
cdr3_nt: TGTGCCAGCTCACCACGGACAGGCCAAGAGACCCAGTACTTC; cdr3_aa: CASSPRTGQETQYF; d_call: TRBD1; v_call: TRBV18; j_call: TRBJ2-5; clone_size: few
cdr3_nt: TGTGCCAGCATACGGGAGGCCGGGGAGCTGTTTTTT; cdr3_aa: CASIREAGELFF; d_call: TRBD2; v_call: TRBV6-5; j_call: TRBJ2-2; clone_size: .
cdr3_nt: TGTGCCTGGTGGTCAGGGCACGCCCACAGCAGGTTTTTAAGGGGCTACACCTTC; cdr3_aa: CAWWSGHAHSRFLRGYTF; d_call: .; v_call: TRBV30; j_call: TRBJ1-2; clone_size: .
cdr3_nt: TGTGCCAGCAACGGACAGGGAGGCAATCAGCCCCAGCATTTT; cdr3_aa: CASNGQGGNQPQHF; d_call: TRBD1; v_call: TRBV2; j_call: TRBJ1-5; clone_size: .
cdr3_nt: TGTGCCAGCAGCGGTCCCGGGACAGTGATCAATGAGCAGTTCTTC; cdr3_aa: CASSGPGTVINEQFF; d_call: TRBD1; v_call: TRBV9; j_call: TRBJ2-1; clone_size: .
cdr3_nt: TGTGCCAGCAGCCCGGCTGATTCGTGGGGGGGTGGCGACTATGGCTACACCTTC; cdr3_aa: CASSPADSWGGGDYGYTF; d_call: .; v_call: TRBV7-2; j_call: TRBJ1-2; clone_size: .
cdr3_nt: TGTGCCAGCAGTCCTAGCGGAAGCTCCTACAATGAGCAGTTCTTC; cdr3_aa: CASSPSGSSYNEQFF; d_call: TRBD2; v_call: TRBV5-4; j_call: TRBJ2-1; clone_size: few
cdr3_nt: TGTGCCAGCAGCTACGGGGGGACAAGCACAGATACGCAGTATTTT; cdr3_aa: CASSYGGTSTDTQYF; d_call: .; v_call: TRBV5-4; j_call: TRBJ2-3; clone_size: .
cdr3_nt: TGCGCCAGCAGTGAGTCGTTGGCGGGCCCCTCCTACAATGAGCAGTTCTTC; cdr3_aa: CASSESLAGPSYNEQFF; d_call: .; v_call: TRBV10-1; j_call: TRBJ2-1; clone_size: .
cdr3_nt: TGTGCCAGCAGCCAAGATACAGGAGCCTGGGAAAAACTGTTTTTT; cdr3_aa: CASSQDTGAWEKLFF; d_call: .; v_call: TRBV3-1/TRBV3-2; j_call: TRBJ1-4; clone_size: .
cdr3_nt: TGTGCCAGCAGTTCCCCGGCGGGGAGGTCCACTGAAGCTTTCTTT; cdr3_aa: CASSSPAGRSTEAFF; d_call: .; v_call: TRBV27; j_call: TRBJ1-1; clone_size: .
cdr3_nt: TGTGCCAGCAGCTTGGAATGGGCAGTCCAAGAGACCCAGTACTTC; cdr3_aa: CASSLEWAVQETQYF; d_call: .; v_call: TRBV5-5; j_call: TRBJ2-5; clone_size: .
cdr3_nt: TGCAGTGCTAGTATCGGGGGAGGAGGGACCCAGTACTTC; cdr3_aa: CSASIGGGGTQYF; d_call: .; v_call: TRBV20-1; j_call: TRBJ2-5; clone_size: .
cdr3_nt: TGTGCCAGCAGAACACAGGGGGCTTATGGAAACACCATATATTTT; cdr3_aa: CASRTQGAYGNTIYF; d_call: TRBD1; v_call: TRBV6-1; j_call: TRBJ1-3; clone_size: .
cdr3_nt: TGTGCCAGCAGTTTTTATGGTAGCGGTGGTTACAATGAGCAGTTCTTC; cdr3_aa: CASSFYGSGGYNEQFF; d_call: .; v_call: TRBV27; j_call: TRBJ2-1; clone_size: .
cdr3_nt: TGTGCCAGCAGTGAGTCGGGGGTTTCAGGAAACACCATATATTTT; cdr3_aa: CASSESGVSGNTIYF; d_call: .; v_call: TRBV6-1; j_call: TRBJ1-3; clone_size: .
cdr3_nt: TGTGCCAGCAGCTTGCGGGATAACTATGGCTACACCTTC; cdr3_aa: CASSLRDNYGYTF; d_call: .; v_call: TRBV5-5; j_call: TRBJ1-2; clone_size: once
cdr3_nt: TGTGCCAGCTCACCAGTGCAGGGGGAAAACACCATATATTTT; cdr3_aa: CASSPVQGENTIYF; d_call: TRBD1; v_call: TRBV18; j_call: TRBJ1-3; clone_size: .
cdr3_nt: TGTGCCAGCAGCTTAGAGACAGGACGGTCTGAAGCTTTCTTT; cdr3_aa: CASSLETGRSEAFF; d_call: .; v_call: TRBV7-2; j_call: TRBJ1-1; clone_size: .
cdr3_nt: TGCGCCAGCAGCCAAGATACTAGGCTCGCTGAGCAGTTCTTC; cdr3_aa: CASSQDTRLAEQFF; d_call: .; v_call: TRBV4-1; j_call: TRBJ2-1; clone_size: .
cdr3_nt: TGTGCCAGCAGCGAAGGACTAGCGGGGGGGTACACCGGGGAGCTGTTTTTT; cdr3_aa: CASSEGLAGGYTGELFF; d_call: TRBD2; v_call: TRBV5-5; j_call: TRBJ2-2; clone_size: .
cdr3_nt: TGTGCCAGCAGTTTATCTACTAGCGGAGCCACCGGGGAGCTGTTTTTT; cdr3_aa: CASSLSTSGATGELFF; d_call: TRBD2; v_call: TRBV27; j_call: TRBJ2-2; clone_size: .
cdr3_nt: TGCGCCACCTCCGGGACTAGCGGGGGGCGGGATACGCAGTATTTT; cdr3_aa: CATSGTSGGRDTQYF; d_call: TRBD2; v_call: TRBV10-2; j_call: TRBJ2-3; clone_size: .
cdr3_nt: TGTGCCTGGAGACGAGGACAGGGCGTGTCCATCTTAGGCTACACCTTC; cdr3_aa: CAWRRGQGVSILGYTF; d_call: TRBD1; v_call: TRBV30; j_call: TRBJ1-2; clone_size: .
cdr3_nt: TGTGCCACCAGTGACCCCGCGAGGGGGAATACGCAGTATTTT; cdr3_aa: CATSDPARGNTQYF; d_call: .; v_call: TRBV24-1; j_call: TRBJ2-3; clone_size: few
cdr3_nt: TGTGCCAGCTCACCAACCGGGACAGACGTTTCACCCCTCCACTTT; cdr3_aa: CASSPTGTDVSPLHF; d_call: TRBD1; v_call: TRBV18; j_call: TRBJ1-6; clone_size: few
cdr3_nt: TGTGCCAGCAGCTCCTGGACAAACTATGGCTACACCTTC; cdr3_aa: CASSSWTNYGYTF; d_call: .; v_call: TRBV11-2; j_call: TRBJ1-2; clone_size: .
cdr3_nt: TGTGCCCGCAACAGGGTTTGGTATGAAAAACTGTTTTTT; cdr3_aa: CARNRVWYEKLFF; d_call: .; v_call: TRBV6-5; j_call: TRBJ1-4; clone_size: .
cdr3_nt: TGTGCCAGCAGCCCAAGGCAGGGGCCCGGGGAGCTGTTTTTT; cdr3_aa: CASSPRQGPGELFF; d_call: .; v_call: TRBV7-2; j_call: TRBJ2-2; clone_size: few
cdr3_nt: TGTGCCAGCAGCCTGACAGGGGCTGATTCACCCCTCCACTTT; cdr3_aa: CASSLTGADSPLHF; d_call: TRBD1; v_call: TRBV5-4; j_call: TRBJ1-6; clone_size: .
cdr3_nt: TGTGCCAGCACCCTCGGGACTTCTGGGGAGCAGTACTTC; cdr3_aa: CASTLGTSGEQYF; d_call: .; v_call: TRBV5-5; j_call: TRBJ2-7; clone_size: .
cdr3_nt: TGTGCCAGCAGCCAAGGTGGACAGGGCGGCCAGCCCCAGCATTTT; cdr3_aa: CASSQGGQGGQPQHF; d_call: TRBD1; v_call: TRBV4-2; j_call: TRBJ1-5; clone_size: .
cdr3_nt: TGTGCCAATAACAGGGGGCAGGGGTCACCCCTCCACTTT; cdr3_aa: CANNRGQGSPLHF; d_call: TRBD1; v_call: TRBV28; j_call: TRBJ1-6; clone_size: .
cdr3_nt: TGCGCCAGCAGCTGGGGGGTCGGTCAGCCCCAGCATTTT; cdr3_aa: CASSWGVGQPQHF; d_call: .; v_call: TRBV4-1; j_call: TRBJ1-5; clone_size: once
cdr3_nt: TGTGCCAGCAGGGGGGGGACTAGCGGGTACAATGAGCAGTTCTTC; cdr3_aa: CASRGGTSGYNEQFF; d_call: TRBD2; v_call: TRBV6-5; j_call: TRBJ2-1; clone_size: .
cdr3_nt: TGCGCCAGCAGCTTTCAGGGCGGCTCGGATGAAAAACTGTTTTTT; cdr3_aa: CASSFQGGSDEKLFF; d_call: .; v_call: TRBV5-1; j_call: TRBJ1-4; clone_size: .
cdr3_nt: TGCGCCAGCAGCCCCATTCCCATGGGCATAAGTAGCAATCAGCCCCAGCATTTT; cdr3_aa: CASSPIPMGISSNQPQHF; d_call: .; v_call: TRBV5-1; j_call: TRBJ1-5; clone_size: .
cdr3_nt: TGCAGCGTTGTGGCAGGGAGGATGACGAACACTGAAGCTTTCTTT; cdr3_aa: CSVVAGRMTNTEAFF; d_call: .; v_call: TRBV29-1; j_call: TRBJ1-1; clone_size: .